Below, 9 T cell receptor beta chains from the same sample are listed, as sequenced in a study of T cells in Graves' hyperthyroidism and ophthalmopathy. Amplification targeted TCR beta CDR3 regions from RNA transcripts. Using the HTBI primer set, a first-round RT-PCR was run on the TCR CDR3. TCRdb used MiXCR to reprocess the multiplex PCR reads, holding one entry per CDR3 protein. The profile covers fewer than 600,000 distinct CDR3 sequences, with 14% appearing a single time and over 15% taken by the ten largest. Sequenced material: blood. These receptors were taken from a woman aged 18-29 years with Graves' hyperthyroidism.

This clonotype came up many times. The rearrangement uses TRBV6-2 or TRBV6-3 and TRBJ1-2; maybe TRBD1 (5 bases). Trimming cost V 4 bases and J 5 bases, with 11 bases left between them. There are 13 residues in the CDR3. Germline V gives CDR1 MNHEY, CDR2 SVGEGT. CDR3 nucleotides: TGTGCCAGCAGTTCACAGGCCCGATATGGCTACACCTTC. It yields the protein CASSSQARYGYTF.

This clonotype has a count of ten or more. The junction differs from germline at one of its ends, possibly a read error. The V gene is TRBV27, the J gene TRBJ1-4; 7 bases align to TRBD1. This CDR3 is built from 17 residues. The germline CDR1 and CDR2 sequences are MNHEY and SMNVEV (reference sequence). The CDR3 loop reads CASSFPQRQGGNEKLFF. The CDR3 bases are TGTGCCAGCAGTTTCCCCCAACGACAGGGTGGGAATGAGAAACTGTTTTTT.

V usage is TRBV20-1 and J usage is TRBJ2-7; TRBD2 matches at 9 bases. V was pared by 4 bases and J by 0 bases, with 4 bases of the junction left unmatched. The germline V gene encodes CDR1 DFQATT and CDR2 SNEGSKA (reference sequence). The CDR3 sequence is 14 residues long. The DNA of the CDR3 is TGCAGTGCTACTAGTAGCGGGAGCTCCTACGAGCAGTACTTC. Protein sequence: CSATSSGSSYEQYF.

The chain couples TRBV4-1 to TRBJ2-1; 11 bases map to TRBD2. With V trimmed by 3 bases and J by 8 bases, 9 bases remained unmatched. CDR1 is MGHRA and CDR2 is YSYEKL in the germline V gene. The CDR3 is 16 amino acids. DNA of the CDR3: TGCGCCAGCAGCCAGATCAAACTAGCGGGAGCTTATGAGCAGTTCTTC. It specifies CASSQIKLAGAYEQFF.

The table lists this clonotype with a few counts. The chain recombines TRBV4-2 with TRBJ1-2; D possibly corresponds to TRBD1 (5 bases). With 1 base removed from V and 0 bases from J, the gap between germline ends came to 12 bases. The CDR3 is made up of 16 amino acids. Germline CDR1 reads LGHNA; CDR2 reads YNFKEQ. CDR3 region: CASSQGGGNSNYGYTF. The CDR3 nucleotides read TGTGCCAGCAGCCAAGGTGGGGGAAATTCTAACTATGGCTACACCTTC.

This clonotype was seen at least ten times. CDR3 amino acids: CASSLHRRLETEAFF. The CDR3 nucleotides read TGTGCCAGCAGTCTCCATCGGCGCCTGGAGACTGAAGCTTTCTTT. This chain links TRBV12-3 or TRBV12-4 with TRBJ1-1; no clear D gene. Trimming took 5 bases from V and 5 from J, leaving 18 bases between them. CDR3 length: 15 amino acids.

This clonotype occurred a few times. The CDR3 loop is CASSQELVTWDSPLHF. The CDR3 region has the DNA TGTGCCAGCAGCCAAGAATTAGTGACTTGGGATTCACCCCTCCACTTT. The rearrangement joins TRBV4-2 to TRBJ1-6, with D hard to call. The CDR3 has 16 amino acids. Germline V lookup: CDR1 LGHNA, CDR2 YNFKEQ. V was trimmed by 0 bases and J by 8 bases, leaving 14 bases between them.

The chain uses TRBV15 and TRBJ1-5; D ambiguous. The CDR3 loop spans 16 amino acids. V was shortened by 2 bases and J by 2 bases, with 13 bases between the two germline ends. CDR1 is LNHNV and CDR2 is YYDKDF in the germline V gene (reference sequence). CDR3 region: CATSRYRSGGNQPQHF. The CDR3 DNA reads TGTGCCACCAGCAGATATCGGAGTGGGGGCAATCAGCCCCAGCATTTT.

The chain combines TRBV20-1 with TRBJ2-1; TRBD2 aligns across 12 bases. The CDR3 extends over 15 amino acids. CDR1 is DFQATT and CDR2 is SNEGSKA in the germline V gene (reference sequence). V dropped 2 bases and J dropped 7; count of bases not matched to a gene: 6. CDR3 loop: CSARIGLAGKNEQFF. The CDR3 nucleotides read TGCAGTGCTAGAATAGGACTAGCGGGAAAAAATGAGCAGTTCTTC.